This record covers a single TCR beta chain. Its target is not known. The CDR3 has 15 amino acids. The V and J ends lost 3 bases and 3 bases respectively, with 11 bases between them. CDR1 and CDR2 (germline): SEHNR, FQNEAQ (reference sequence). According to the study, genomic DNA was the template for TCR beta VDJ and CDR3 profiling. TCRdb recomputed calls from the reads with MiXCR, one row per CDR3 protein. The repertoire holds 150,000 to 200,000 distinct CDR3 sequences, with roughly 48% as singletons. This entry comes from a study of CD8+CD57+ T cells in acquired aplastic anemia. Study-wide results and caveats: Shared by patients and controls, 25 to 30 CD8+ CDR3s were abundant in patients.

This clonotype originated in a human donor in good health. The J gene is TRBJ2-2, the V gene TRBV7-9; a weak D match, TRBD2 (5 bases). The sequenced sample consisted of sorted CD4+, CD8+, or CD8+CD57+ T cells (not recorded which) from PBMCs. DNA for the CDR3: TGTGCCAGCAGCTTTTGGGTGAGGGACACCGGGGAGCTGTTTTTT. As protein: CASSFWVRDTGELFF.